The following is a T cell receptor beta chain sequence with its context. Antigen: not known. Different DNA sequences within this sample yield the same CDR3. This record belongs to a study of beta chain features in type 1 diabetes. Sorting with CD45RO/CCR7/CD25/CD127/CD95/CD27 yielded naive, central memory, regulatory and stem-like memory CD4+ cells. In germline, CDR1 is DFQATT, CDR2 SNEGSKA (reference sequence). Trimming pared 1 base from V and 8 bases from J, leaving 8 bases between. The length of the CDR3 is 11 residues. TCRB transcripts that were expressed got sequenced, as all of the isolated RNA had been reverse transcribed. Measured with immunoSEQ multiplex PCR; TCRdb has only the in-frame clones, and not every one. Seen here are about 260,000 clones, roughly two thirds observed once, and the top ten hold approximately 0.05%. Points from the study as a whole: Sequencing from cDNA could over-represent high-TCR-expressing cells.

Material for sequencing was naive CD4+ T cells from blood. The chain couples TRBV20-1 to TRBJ1-1; D gene uncertain. This sequence originates from a man aged 30-40 years in good health. DNA for the CDR3: TGCAGTGCTAGAGTCCTGAGGGAAGCTTTCTTT. Translated, it gives CSARVLREAFF.